In this sample, the clone carrying this T cell receptor beta chain turned up many times. Its antigen is still unknown. This entry is derived from a study of T cell repertoires in cytomegalovirus infection. Whole-study context: Evidence of both CMV infection and a matching HLA type came from public TCR beta signatures.

Findings of the study overall: Clonotypes of TCR beta that were HLA-C-restricted and CMV-specific dominated the ex vivo response.

MiXCR, run by TCRdb on the reads, gives a single entry per CDR3 protein. The table records 400,000 or so distinct CDR3 sequences, under 40% of them present only once. The V gene's germline CDR1 is SGHTA and CDR2 FQGNSA. The CDR3 spans 14 residues. With 5 bases removed from V and 2 bases from J, the gap between germline ends came to 13 bases. This TCR derives from a human donor in good health (CMV status not recorded). Some clones in this sample may be carry-over from other donors' samples. This sequence joins TRBV7-2 and TRBJ2-7, with D perhaps TRBD1 or TRBD2 (5 bases each). The sample taken for sequencing was PBMCs. This chain's CDR3 is CASSHGASTYEQYF. The CDR3 DNA reads TGTGCCAGCAGCCACGGGGCTTCAACCTACGAGCAGTACTTC.